A single sample is the source of the 9 T cell receptor beta chains below, sequenced in a study of T cell responses to AZD1222 COVID-19 vaccine. Profiled with immunoSEQ multiplex PCR; TCRdb holds only in-frame clones, not every one. The sample has 90,000 to 150,000 clones, roughly nine tenths seen once. The sequenced sample was peripheral blood, obtained on day 0 of AZD1222 vaccination. These TCRs come from an adult in good health.

The chain joins TRBV7-8 to TRBJ2-5; D unresolved. This CDR3 region has 12 residues. The germline V gene has CDR1 SGHVS and CDR2 FQNEAQ. V was pared by 5 bases and J by 0 bases, with 4 bases between. DNA for the CDR3: TGTGCCAGCAGCCGGGACCAAGAGACCCAGTACTTC. Protein: CASSRDQETQYF.

The genes are TRBV11-3 and TRBJ2-3; TRBD2 is a possible D gene (6 bases). CDR1 and CDR2 from the germline V gene are SGHNT and YENEEA. CDR3 length equals 15 residues. Trimming took off 3 bases at V and 0 bases at J, with 10 bases between the two ends. CDR3 region: CASSLAGSSTDTQYF. CDR3 nucleotides: TGTGCCAGCAGCTTGGCGGGGTCTAGCACAGATACGCAGTATTTT.

This chain connects TRBV19 to TRBJ2-7, with a weak D call TRBD2 (6 bases). CDR1 and CDR2 (germline): LNHDA, SQIVND (reference sequence). The V and J ends lost 5 bases and 3 bases respectively, with 11 bases between them. There are 13 residues in the CDR3. The CDR3 loop reads CASSWGESYEQYF. The DNA for the CDR3 is TGTGCCAGTAGTTGGGGGGAGAGCTACGAGCAGTACTTC.

This chain uses TRBV6-5 with TRBJ1-2, with D maybe TRBD1 (5 bases). This CDR3 is built from 10 residues. Germline V gene lookup returns CDR1 MNHEY and CDR2 SVGAGI. CDR3 loop: CAGHNYGYTF. CDR3 bases: TGTGCAGGACACAACTATGGCTACACCTTC.

The chain has TRBV28 and TRBJ1-4; D gene ambiguous. Per germline, CDR1 MDHEN and CDR2 SYDVKM. The CDR3 consists of 17 residues. V lost 5 bases to trimming and J lost 0 bases, with 16 bases between them. The CDR3 nucleotides are TGTGCCAGCAGTGGGCGTGCGGCCGCTGCAACTAATGAAAAACTGTTTTTT. Protein product: CASSGRAAAATNEKLFF.

This clone was seen once. DNA for the CDR3: TGTGCCAGCAGTGAAAAGTACGAGCAGTACTTC. This translates into CASSEKYEQYF. The J gene is TRBJ2-7, the V gene TRBV2; D gene uncertain. Trimming left V 2 bases short and J 4 bases short, with 3 bases between. Germline loops: CDR1 SNHLY, CDR2 FYNNEI. The CDR3 spans 11 residues.

The chain couples TRBV9 to TRBJ2-2; D may be TRBD1 (6 bases). CDR3 length equals 15 residues. V was clipped by 0 bases and J by 11 bases, with 17 bases between them. Germline CDR1 reads SGDLS; CDR2 reads YYNGEE. CDR3 protein: CASSVVSTGSEELFF. CDR3 nucleotide sequence: TGTGCCAGCAGCGTAGTGTCAACAGGGTCGGAAGAGCTGTTTTTT.

This chain joins TRBV10-2 and TRBJ1-2; perhaps TRBD1 as D (6 bases). Per the germline V gene, CDR1 is WSHSY and CDR2 is SAAADI. CDR3 length: 13 residues. Deletions cut 7 bases from V and 4 bases from J, with 13 bases between. The CDR3 DNA sequence: TGCGCCAGCACCCCGGGGGGCGGCTATGGCTACACCTTC. This gives the protein CASTPGGGYGYTF.

The chain carries TRBV10-1 and TRBJ2-5, with D possibly being TRBD2 (5 bases). The germline CDR1 and CDR2 sequences are WNHNN and SYGVQD (reference sequence). V was cut by 5 bases and J by 5 bases, with 15 bases left in between. This CDR3 is 14 amino acids long. CDR3: CASSRETSGETQYF. For the CDR3, the DNA is TGCGCCAGCAGTAGGGAAACGTCGGGGGAGACCCAGTACTTC.